This TCR beta chain was captured in a study of shared T cell receptors in the human thymus. The method was immunoSEQ multiplex PCR; TCRdb's version includes in-frame clones alone and lacks a portion of them. The table has about 500,000 clones, about 84% seen once. Germline V gives CDR1 SGHRS, CDR2 YFSETQ. V gave up 0 bases and J gave up 2 bases, with 16 bases separating them. The CDR3 totals 17 residues. The data were also submitted as part of a second study, on human thymus T cells.

Sequenced input: thymocytes. This sequence was found in a boy less than two years old with a congenital heart defect. This sequence joins TRBV5-1 and TRBJ2-3; no definite D call. CDR3 DNA sequence: TGCGCCAGCAGCTTGGAAAGTGAGCAATTGGTCACAGATACGCAGTATTTT. It codes for CASSLESEQLVTDTQYF.